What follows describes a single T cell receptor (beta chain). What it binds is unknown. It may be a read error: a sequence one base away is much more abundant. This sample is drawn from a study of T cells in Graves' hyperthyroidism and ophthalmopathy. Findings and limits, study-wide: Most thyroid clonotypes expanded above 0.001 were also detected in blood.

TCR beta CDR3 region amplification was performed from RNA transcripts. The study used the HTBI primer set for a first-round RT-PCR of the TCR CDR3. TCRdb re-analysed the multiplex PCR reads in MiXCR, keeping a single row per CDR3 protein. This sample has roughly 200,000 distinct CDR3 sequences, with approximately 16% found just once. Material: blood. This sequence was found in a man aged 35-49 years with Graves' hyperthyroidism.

CDR3 sequence (DNA): TGTGCCTGCAGCGGCGGCAGGGAGGCCGGGACCCAGTACTTC. Its translation is CACSGGREAGTQYF. The chain combines TRBV2 with TRBJ2-5; D is possibly TRBD2 (6 bases). Germline values: CDR1 SNHLY, CDR2 FYNNEI. This CDR3 is built from 14 residues. The full variable domain, rest sourced from reference TRBV2 and TRBJ2-5, is EPEVTQTPSHQVTQMGQEVILRCVPISNHLYFYWYRQILGQKVEFLVSFYNNEISEKSEIFDDQFSVERPDGSNFTLKIRSTKLEDSAMYFCACSGGREAGTQYFGPGTRLLVL.